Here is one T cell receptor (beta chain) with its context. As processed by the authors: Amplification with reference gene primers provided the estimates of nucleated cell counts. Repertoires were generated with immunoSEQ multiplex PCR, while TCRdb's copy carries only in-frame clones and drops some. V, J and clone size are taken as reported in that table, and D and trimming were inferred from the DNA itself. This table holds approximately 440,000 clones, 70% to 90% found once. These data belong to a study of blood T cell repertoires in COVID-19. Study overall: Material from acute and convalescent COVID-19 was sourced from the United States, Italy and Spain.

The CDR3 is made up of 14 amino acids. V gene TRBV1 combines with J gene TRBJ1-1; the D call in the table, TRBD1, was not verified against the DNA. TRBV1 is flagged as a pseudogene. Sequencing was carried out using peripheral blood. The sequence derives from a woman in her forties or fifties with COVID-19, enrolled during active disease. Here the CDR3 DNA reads TGCACCAGCAGAGGGGCCTCTCCGAACACTGAAGCTTTCTTT. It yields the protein CTSRGASPNTEAFF.